A single sample is the source of the 24 T cell receptor beta chains below, sequenced in a study of cytomegalovirus exposure and HLA in healthy donors. The PCR was carried out with 60 Vbeta primers and 13 Jbeta primers. Method: immunoSEQ multiplex PCR; TCRdb's copy keeps in-frame clones and lacks some. The table has about 120,000 clones, roughly 80% seen once; the top ten hold 30%. What was sequenced was PBMCs. The receptors were sampled from a man aged 55 to 70 in good health and CMV-seropositive.

V usage is TRBV19 and J usage is TRBJ2-1; 7 nucleotides agree with TRBD2. The V and J ends lost 4 bases and 8 bases, in that order; junction bases with no gene match: 11. Germline CDR1 is LNHDA and CDR2 is SQIVND (reference sequence). The CDR3 sequence is 15 residues long. CDR3 bases: TGTGCCAGTAGTAGGGGAGGGGCGGTTTGGGATGAGCAGTTCTTC. Translation: CASSRGGAVWDEQFF.

The chain combines TRBV2 with TRBJ2-3, with 10 bases identical to TRBD2. V shed 6 bases and J 0 bases; nucleotides not matched to a gene: 3. Per germline, CDR1 SNHLY and CDR2 FYNNEI. CDR3 length: 15 amino acids. The CDR3 bases are TGTGCCAGCAGGAATAGCGGGAGGAGCACAGATACGCAGTATTTT. It is translated as CASRNSGRSTDTQYF. Using reference TRBV2 and TRBJ2-3 for the parts outside the CDR3, the full variable domain is EPEVTQTPSHQVTQMGQEVILRCVPISNHLYFYWYRQILGQKVEFLVSFYNNEISEKSEIFDDQFSVERPDGSNFTLKIRSTKLEDSAMYFCASRNSGRSTDTQYFGPGTRLTVL.

V gene TRBV20-1 combines with J gene TRBJ1-3; D is unresolved. The CDR3 is 11 amino acids. Trimming cost V 5 bases and J 3 bases, with 5 bases left between them. The germline V gene encodes CDR1 DFQATT and CDR2 SNEGSKA (reference sequence). CDR3 DNA sequence: TGCAGTGCTTACAGTGGAAACACCATATATTTT. Residues: CSAYSGNTIYF.

The chain employs TRBV5-1 and TRBJ1-1, with 8 positions matching TRBD1. The CDR3 totals 14 residues. Trimming removed 4 bases from V and 1 base from J; junction bases left unmatched: 3. Germline CDR1 and CDR2: SGHRS and YFSETQ. CDR3 bases: TGCGCCAGCAGCCAGGACAGGGCGAACACTGAAGCTTTCTTT. This codes for CASSQDRANTEAFF.

The chain combines TRBV10-2 with TRBJ2-1; 9 nucleotides match TRBD2. Germline CDR1 is WSHSY and CDR2 is SAAADI. V shed 3 bases, J shed 6 bases, and the junction held 3 bases outside the gene matches. The CDR3 runs to 14 residues. DNA of the CDR3: TGCGCCAGCAGTGATAGCGGGAGTGGCAATGAGCAGTTCTTC. Protein product: CASSDSGSGNEQFF.

V usage is TRBV6-1 and J usage is TRBJ2-2; the D gene is possibly TRBD2 (7 bases). Germline V lookup: CDR1 MNHNS, CDR2 SASEGT. V lost 5 bases to trimming and J lost 5 bases, with 15 bases between them. This CDR3 region has 15 residues. The DNA for the CDR3 is TGTGCCAGCAGTTCGGCGGGGGCCAGTACCGGGGAGCTGTTTTTT. Translation: CASSSAGASTGELFF.

This clone came up a few times. The CDR3 is CASSLERGIGYGYTF. The CDR3 region has the DNA TGTGCCAGCAGCTTGGAACGCGGGATAGGATATGGCTACACCTTC. The chain links TRBV5-5 to TRBJ1-2; D remains ambiguous. In germline, CDR1 is SGHKS, CDR2 YYEKEE (reference sequence). V lost 0 bases and J 5 bases, leaving 14 bases between the germline ends. The CDR3 length is 15 residues.

This sequence joins TRBV2 and TRBJ1-2; D is undetermined. The CDR3 runs 14 residues. The germline CDR1 and CDR2 sequences are SNHLY and FYNNEI. V shed 4 bases and J shed 0 bases, with 9 bases lying between them. CDR3 in amino acids: CASSAQISNYGYTF. CDR3 in DNA: TGTGCCAGCAGTGCACAAATCTCTAACTATGGCTACACCTTC.

The chain carries TRBV14 and TRBJ2-3, with D possibly being TRBD2 (6 bases). Between the trimmed V and J ends, which lost 2 bases and 2 bases, there was a span of 14 bases. Germline V lookup: CDR1 SGHDN, CDR2 FVKESK. The CDR3 is 16 amino acids. Written as DNA, the CDR3 is TGTGCCAGCAGCCAATCTGTAGCGGCGATCACAGATACGCAGTATTTT. Translated: CASSQSVAAITDTQYF.

In DNA form, the CDR3 reads TGCGCCAGCAGCCAAAGACAGGGGGCCTTCTCTGGGGCCAACGTCCTGACTTTC. It specifies CASSQRQGAFSGANVLTF. The chain uses TRBV5-1 and TRBJ2-6; TRBD1 matches 10 bases. The CDR3 covers 18 residues. Germline-derived CDR1 and CDR2 are SGHRS and YFSETQ. J lost 0 bases, V lost 4 bases, and 7 bases had no gene match. The full variable domain, completed using reference TRBV5-1 and TRBJ2-6, is KAGVTQTPRYLIKTRGQQVTLSCSPISGHRSVSWYQQTPGQGLQFLFEYFSETQRNKGNFPGRFSGRQFSNSRSEMNVSTLELGDSALYLCASSQRQGAFSGANVLTFGAGSRLTVL.

This clone came up once. Its ends do not fully match the called genes, so a read error is possible. The CDR3 loop is CASSQERGGFSGANGLTF. The CDR3 DNA follows: TGTGCCAGCAGCCAAGAGAGGGGGGGATTCTCTGGGGCCAACGGCCTGACTTTC. The chain couples TRBV14 to TRBJ2-6; D possibly corresponds to TRBD2 (7 bases). Germline V gene data show CDR1 as SGHDN and CDR2 as FVKESK. CDR3 length: 18 residues.

The chain joins TRBV2 to TRBJ2-2; 7 bases fit TRBD1. V gave up 0 bases and J gave up 7 bases; unmatched junction bases: 8. The germline V gene encodes CDR1 SNHLY and CDR2 FYNNEI. This CDR3 has 16 amino acids. This CDR3 is CASSEAGGSIGGELFF. In DNA, the CDR3 is TGTGCCAGCAGTGAAGCAGGGGGCAGTATCGGCGGGGAGCTGTTTTTT.

In its sample, this clone was seen a few times. The chain joins TRBV6-5 to TRBJ1-1; TRBD1 matches 9 bases. The CDR3 totals 12 residues. The V and J ends lost 11 bases and 10 bases, in that order; junction bases with no gene match: 11. Germline V gene sequence: CDR1 MNHEY, CDR2 SVGAGI. The CDR3 loop reads CAGKTGGVGAFF. The CDR3 bases are TGTGCCGGAAAGACAGGGGGTGTGGGAGCTTTCTTT.

The chain couples TRBV5-1 to TRBJ1-1; D is possibly TRBD1 (5 bases). The CDR3 totals 15 residues. Trimming left V 1 base short and J 1 base short, with 11 bases between. The germline V gene encodes CDR1 SGHRS and CDR2 YFSETQ. CDR3 DNA sequence: TGCGCCAGCAGCTTGCTCGGACAATCGAACACTGAAGCTTTCTTT. It is translated as CASSLLGQSNTEAFF.

This clone has just a few counts. The chain joins TRBV30 to TRBJ1-1, with 8 bases fitting TRBD1. V trimming: 5 bases; J trimming: 4 bases; junction bases outside the gene matches: 6. Germline CDR1 GTSNPN, CDR2 SVGIG (reference sequence). The CDR3 has 13 residues. CDR3 bases: TGTGCCTGGGGGACAGGCCCCGGCACTGAAGCTTTCTTT. It is translated as CAWGTGPGTEAFF.

The chain combines TRBV7-2 with TRBJ1-2, with 9 bases matching TRBD1. The CDR3 totals 14 residues. The trim removed 4 bases at V and 2 bases at J, leaving 2 bases unmatched. The germline V gene encodes CDR1 SGHTA and CDR2 FQGNSA. The CDR3 DNA reads TGTGCCAGCAGCTCCGACAGGGGGAACTATGGCTACACCTTC. Its protein is CASSSDRGNYGYTF.

This chain links TRBV18 with TRBJ2-7; 8 nucleotides align to TRBD1. The CDR3 extends over 13 amino acids. After removal of 10 bases from V and 6 bases from J, the junction contained 11 bases not matched to a gene. CDR1 is KGHSH, CDR2 LQKENI, per germline. CDR3 sequence reads: CATTGQGNSEQYF. DNA of the CDR3: TGTGCCACCACCGGACAGGGTAACTCCGAGCAGTACTTC. The variable domain in full, completed from reference TRBV18 and TRBJ2-7, reads NAGVMQNPRHLVRRRGQEARLRCSPMKGHSHVYWYRQLPEEGLKFMVYLQKENIIDESGMPKERFSAEFPKEGPSILRIQQVVRGDSAAYFCATTGQGNSEQYFGPGTRLTVT.

This chain joins TRBV27 and TRBJ2-1; 11 bases map to TRBD2. From germline, CDR1 is MNHEY and CDR2 SMNVEV (reference sequence). V shed 5 bases and J 0 bases; nucleotides not matched to a gene: 21. This CDR3 spans 22 amino acids. CDR3 in DNA: TGTGCCAGCAGTACGATCATCTACAGGGGGCTGACTAGCGGGGCCTCCTACAATGAGCAGTTCTTC. This codes for CASSTIIYRGLTSGASYNEQFF.

The rearrangement links TRBV9 to TRBJ2-3, with TRBD2 matching over 12 bases. Losses at the gene ends were 0 bases for V and 3 bases for J; bases not matched to a gene: 14. The CDR3 consists of 20 residues. Germline-derived CDR1 and CDR2 are SGDLS and YYNGEE. CDR3 loop: CASSVDWLPSGRAATDTQYF. Here the CDR3 DNA reads TGTGCCAGCAGCGTAGATTGGCTCCCTAGCGGGAGGGCCGCGACAGATACGCAGTATTTT.

The chain uses TRBV4-1 and TRBJ1-5; TRBD1 matches at 8 bases. This CDR3 is 14 amino acids long. With 3 bases clipped from V and 2 bases from J, the junction kept 0 bases outside the gene matches. Looked up from germline, CDR1 is MGHRA and CDR2 is YSYEKL. DNA of the CDR3: TGCGCCAGCAGCCAGACAGGGGGCAATCAGCCCCAGCATTTT. This encodes CASSQTGGNQPQHF.

The rearrangement joins TRBV30 to TRBJ2-7, with 8 bases aligning to TRBD1. CDR3 length: 14 amino acids. Trimming cost V 0 bases and J 2 bases; bases outside gene matches: 3. Germline V lookup: CDR1 GTSNPN, CDR2 SVGIG (reference sequence). The CDR3 DNA reads as TGTGCCTGGAGTGTAAGGACAGGGACCTACGAGCAGTACTTC. It is translated as CAWSVRTGTYEQYF.

The rearrangement links TRBV30 to TRBJ1-3, with 7 bases matching TRBD1. The CDR3 covers 15 residues. J was trimmed by 3 bases and V by 0 bases; bases with no gene match: 5. Germline V gene sequence: CDR1 GTSNPN, CDR2 SVGIG (reference sequence). CDR3 in amino acids: CAWSVQGLGGNTIYF. CDR3 nucleotides: TGTGCCTGGAGTGTACAGGGGTTAGGTGGAAACACCATATATTTT.

The chain employs TRBV6-4 and TRBJ1-2; a weak D match, TRBD1 (6 bases). CDR1 and CDR2 from the germline V gene are MRHNA and SNTAGT. The CDR3 totals 11 residues. V was shortened by 4 bases and J by 8 bases, with 8 bases between the two germline ends. This CDR3 is CASSAGAGYTF. The CDR3 DNA follows: TGTGCCAGCAGTGCAGGGGCCGGCTACACCTTC.

The rearrangement joins TRBV2 to TRBJ2-3; TRBD2 matches 8 bases. The germline CDR1 and CDR2 sequences are SNHLY and FYNNEI. V shed 2 bases, J shed 5 bases, and the junction held 6 bases outside the gene matches. This CDR3 comprises 15 residues. Here the CDR3 reads CASSERGGREDTQYF. The CDR3 nucleotides are TGTGCCAGCAGTGAACGCGGGGGGCGGGAAGATACGCAGTATTTT. The variable domain in full, completed from reference TRBV2 and TRBJ2-3, reads EPEVTQTPSHQVTQMGQEVILRCVPISNHLYFYWYRQILGQKVEFLVSFYNNEISEKSEIFDDQFSVERPDGSNFTLKIRSTKLEDSAMYFCASSERGGREDTQYFGPGTRLTVL.